The rows below give T cell receptor beta chains drawn from one sample of a study of shared clonotypes between healthy human individuals. The assay was immunoSEQ multiplex PCR, and TCRdb's table has in-frame clones only and misses some. This table holds roughly 2,300,000 clones, around 93% found once. Specimen: naive CD4+ T cells from PBMCs. The receptors derive from a man aged 18 to 35 in good health. Some clones in this sample may be carry-over from other donors' samples. Both conserved end residues are part of each CDR3. The D gene is left open where the match is weak. Expanded clones get a size class; other rows say once, few or many, or leave the size out.

v_call: TRBV6-5; j_call: TRBJ2-1; clone_size: .; d_call: TRBD2; cdr3_aa: CASSSGGEGNNEQFF; cdr3_nt: TGTGCCAGCAGCTCTGGGGGGGAGGGGAACAATGAGCAGTTCTTC
v_call: TRBV28; j_call: TRBJ2-2; clone_size: .; d_call: .; cdr3_aa: CASSLWGSEGTGELFF; cdr3_nt: TGTGCCAGCAGTTTATGGGGGTCGGAGGGCACCGGGGAGCTGTTTTTT
v_call: TRBV20-1; j_call: TRBJ1-3; clone_size: .; d_call: .; cdr3_aa: CSALFGNTIYF; cdr3_nt: TGCAGCGCGCTGTTTGGAAACACCATATATTTT
v_call: TRBV5-5; j_call: TRBJ1-2; clone_size: .; d_call: .; cdr3_aa: CASSLVRGFSYGYTF; cdr3_nt: TGTGCCAGCAGCTTGGTGCGGGGGTTCTCCTATGGCTACACCTTC
v_call: TRBV5-1; j_call: TRBJ2-6; clone_size: .; d_call: TRBD1; cdr3_aa: CASSFRDSGGSGANVLTF; cdr3_nt: TGCGCCAGCAGCTTTCGGGACAGCGGAGGCTCTGGGGCCAACGTCCTGACTTTC
v_call: TRBV28; j_call: TRBJ2-6; clone_size: once; d_call: .; cdr3_aa: CASSLTPGANVLTF; cdr3_nt: TGTGCCAGCAGTTTAACGCCTGGGGCCAACGTCCTGACTTTC
v_call: TRBV10-3; j_call: TRBJ2-7; clone_size: .; d_call: .; cdr3_aa: CAINAGTSSYEQYF; cdr3_nt: TGTGCCATCAATGCCGGAACGAGCTCTTACGAGCAGTACTTC
v_call: TRBV2; j_call: TRBJ2-3; clone_size: .; d_call: TRBD2; cdr3_aa: CASRRTSGPPPDTQYF; cdr3_nt: TGTGCCAGCAGGCGGACTAGCGGGCCCCCCCCAGATACGCAGTATTTT
v_call: TRBV5-1; j_call: TRBJ2-1; clone_size: once; d_call: .; cdr3_aa: CASSLDQFTYNEQFF; cdr3_nt: TGCGCCAGCAGCTTGGACCAATTCACTTACAATGAGCAGTTCTTC
v_call: TRBV5-1; j_call: TRBJ2-7; clone_size: .; d_call: TRBD1; cdr3_aa: CASSLRQGVDEQYF; cdr3_nt: TGCGCCAGCAGCTTGCGGCAGGGGGTAGACGAGCAGTACTTC
v_call: TRBV30; j_call: TRBJ1-5; clone_size: few; d_call: .; cdr3_aa: CAWSVRGSGPQHF; cdr3_nt: TGTGCCTGGAGTGTACGAGGATCGGGGCCCCAGCATTTT
v_call: TRBV4-1; j_call: TRBJ2-1; clone_size: .; d_call: .; cdr3_aa: CASSQGQSSGAIGNEQFF; cdr3_nt: TGCGCCAGCAGCCAAGGGCAAAGTTCGGGGGCCATCGGCAATGAGCAGTTCTTC
v_call: TRBV2; j_call: TRBJ2-7; clone_size: .; d_call: TRBD2; cdr3_aa: CASIRERENEQYF; cdr3_nt: TGTGCCAGTATAAGGGAGCGGGAGAACGAGCAGTACTTC
v_call: TRBV6-1; j_call: TRBJ1-2; clone_size: .; d_call: TRBD1; cdr3_aa: CASSEDRYGYTF; cdr3_nt: TGTGCCAGCAGTGAGGACAGGTATGGCTACACCTTC
v_call: TRBV2; j_call: TRBJ2-4; clone_size: .; d_call: .; cdr3_aa: CASRFQELAKNIQYF; cdr3_nt: TGTGCCAGCAGGTTTCAGGAACTAGCCAAAAACATTCAGTACTTC
v_call: TRBV11-2; j_call: TRBJ2-3; clone_size: .; d_call: .; cdr3_aa: CASSLVPRGGITTDTQYF; cdr3_nt: TGTGCCAGCAGCTTAGTCCCCCGCGGCGGGATTACGACAGATACGCAGTATTTT
v_call: TRBV7-9; j_call: TRBJ1-1; clone_size: .; d_call: .; cdr3_aa: CASSFGQGSTEAFF; cdr3_nt: TGTGCCAGCAGCTTTGGGCAGGGGAGCACTGAAGCTTTCTTT
v_call: TRBV5-4; j_call: TRBJ1-4; clone_size: .; d_call: .; cdr3_aa: CASSLEPGEKLFF; cdr3_nt: TGTGCCAGCAGCTTGGAGCCTGGTGAAAAACTGTTTTTT
v_call: TRBV29-1; j_call: TRBJ2-2; clone_size: .; d_call: .; cdr3_aa: CSVTGLRDTGELFF; cdr3_nt: TGCAGCGTTACAGGGCTAAGGGACACCGGGGAGCTGTTTTTT
v_call: TRBV7-9; j_call: TRBJ2-2; clone_size: .; d_call: TRBD1; cdr3_aa: CASSLLRTGRGNTGELFF; cdr3_nt: TGTGCCAGCAGCTTACTTCGGACAGGCAGGGGGAACACCGGGGAGCTGTTTTTT
v_call: TRBV6-1; j_call: TRBJ2-1; clone_size: once; d_call: .; cdr3_aa: CASSVRSIDEQFF; cdr3_nt: TGTGCCAGCAGTGTTAGGAGCATCGATGAGCAGTTCTTC
v_call: TRBV28; j_call: TRBJ1-6; clone_size: once; d_call: .; cdr3_aa: CASTRTVTNSPLHF; cdr3_nt: TGTGCCAGCACCCGTACGGTGACCAATTCACCCCTCCACTTT
v_call: TRBV18; j_call: TRBJ2-1; clone_size: .; d_call: .; cdr3_aa: CASSPPRGEGLRGEQFF; cdr3_nt: TGTGCCAGCTCACCCCCGAGGGGGGAGGGCCTTCGTGGTGAGCAGTTCTTC
v_call: TRBV2; j_call: TRBJ1-2; clone_size: .; d_call: .; cdr3_aa: CASPRTSPPVYGYTF; cdr3_nt: TGTGCCAGCCCCCGGACTTCCCCCCCGGTCTATGGCTACACCTTC
v_call: TRBV30; j_call: TRBJ1-2; clone_size: .; d_call: .; cdr3_aa: CAWNEDNYGYTF; cdr3_nt: TGTGCCTGGAACGAGGATAACTATGGCTACACCTTC
v_call: TRBV5-1; j_call: TRBJ2-6; clone_size: .; d_call: .; cdr3_aa: CASSFRDSYLSGANVLTF; cdr3_nt: TGCGCCAGCAGCTTCCGGGACTCATACCTCTCTGGGGCCAACGTCCTGACTTTC
v_call: TRBV2; j_call: TRBJ2-2; clone_size: .; d_call: TRBD2; cdr3_aa: CASRGLAGGAGELFF; cdr3_nt: TGTGCCAGCAGGGGACTAGCGGGAGGCGCCGGGGAGCTGTTTTTT
v_call: TRBV30; j_call: TRBJ1-3; clone_size: .; d_call: .; cdr3_aa: CAWSVRRNTIYF; cdr3_nt: TGTGCCTGGAGTGTACGGAGGAACACCATATATTTT
v_call: TRBV4-3; j_call: TRBJ2-6; clone_size: .; d_call: .; cdr3_aa: CASSQEHSGANVLTF; cdr3_nt: TGCGCCAGCAGCCAAGAACACTCTGGGGCCAACGTCCTGACTTTC
v_call: TRBV30; j_call: TRBJ1-2; clone_size: .; d_call: .; cdr3_aa: CAWSPGAGYGYTF; cdr3_nt: TGTGCCTGGAGTCCGGGTGCAGGCTATGGCTACACCTTC
v_call: TRBV7-9; j_call: TRBJ2-1; clone_size: .; d_call: TRBD2; cdr3_aa: CASSMREGNEQFF; cdr3_nt: TGTGCCAGCAGCATGCGGGAGGGTAATGAGCAGTTCTTC
v_call: TRBV28; j_call: TRBJ1-3; clone_size: once; d_call: .; cdr3_aa: CASSSTGGTVSGNTIYF; cdr3_nt: TGTGCCAGCAGTTCTACCGGGGGGACGGTCTCTGGAAACACCATATATTTT
v_call: TRBV2; j_call: TRBJ2-5; clone_size: once; d_call: TRBD2; cdr3_aa: CASSGLAGGETQYF; cdr3_nt: TGTGCCAGCAGTGGACTAGCGGGAGGGGAGACCCAGTACTTC
v_call: TRBV18; j_call: TRBJ1-1; clone_size: .; d_call: .; cdr3_aa: CASSPRTEPNTEAFF; cdr3_nt: TGTGCCAGCTCACCTAGGACAGAGCCGAACACTGAAGCTTTCTTT
v_call: TRBV7-9; j_call: TRBJ1-3; clone_size: .; d_call: .; cdr3_aa: CASSLGLGLSGNTIYF; cdr3_nt: TGTGCCAGCAGCCTGGGACTAGGGTTATCTGGAAACACCATATATTTT
v_call: TRBV7-8; j_call: TRBJ2-7; clone_size: .; d_call: TRBD2; cdr3_aa: CASSTSGRTSYEQYF; cdr3_nt: TGTGCCAGCAGCACTAGCGGGAGGACCTCCTACGAGCAGTACTTC
v_call: TRBV4-1; j_call: TRBJ1-6; clone_size: .; d_call: .; cdr3_aa: CASSQDRRGGASPLHF; cdr3_nt: TGCGCCAGCAGCCAAGATCGAAGGGGGGGCGCCTCACCCCTCCACTTT
v_call: TRBV4-3; j_call: TRBJ2-3; clone_size: .; d_call: TRBD1; cdr3_aa: CASSQDLRQGAPTDTQYF; cdr3_nt: TGCGCCAGCAGCCAAGACCTCCGGCAGGGGGCCCCCACAGATACGCAGTATTTT
v_call: TRBV28; j_call: TRBJ2-1; clone_size: .; d_call: .; cdr3_aa: CASSLPSSYNEQFF; cdr3_nt: TGTGCCAGCAGTTTACCGAGCTCCTACAATGAGCAGTTCTTC
v_call: TRBV9; j_call: TRBJ1-4; clone_size: .; d_call: TRBD1; cdr3_aa: CASSPEGQTDEKLFF; cdr3_nt: TGTGCCAGCAGCCCCGAGGGACAGACGGATGAAAAACTGTTTTTT
v_call: TRBV2; j_call: TRBJ2-2; clone_size: .; d_call: .; cdr3_aa: CATGATNTGELFF; cdr3_nt: TGTGCCACCGGGGCCACGAACACCGGGGAGCTGTTTTTT
v_call: TRBV4-2; j_call: TRBJ2-3; clone_size: .; d_call: TRBD2; cdr3_aa: CASNGGVGGSRTDTQYF; cdr3_nt: TGTGCCAGCAACGGAGGGGTTGGCGGGAGTAGAACAGATACGCAGTATTTT
v_call: TRBV7-9; j_call: TRBJ1-1; clone_size: .; d_call: .; cdr3_aa: CASSSKITEAFF; cdr3_nt: TGTGCCAGCAGCTCGAAGATCACTGAAGCTTTCTTT
v_call: TRBV18; j_call: TRBJ2-5; clone_size: .; d_call: .; cdr3_aa: CASSPRKGGETQYF; cdr3_nt: TGTGCCAGCTCACCACGGAAGGGAGGAGAGACCCAGTACTTC
v_call: TRBV4-2; j_call: TRBJ2-7; clone_size: .; d_call: TRBD1; cdr3_aa: CASSQDRDSLSYEQYF; cdr3_nt: TGTGCCAGCAGCCAAGACCGGGACAGCCTTTCCTACGAGCAGTACTTC
v_call: TRBV2; j_call: TRBJ1-3; clone_size: .; d_call: .; cdr3_aa: CASSESDGTGNTIYF; cdr3_nt: TGTGCCAGCAGTGAATCGGACGGAACGGGAAACACCATATATTTT
v_call: TRBV15; j_call: TRBJ2-2; clone_size: .; d_call: .; cdr3_aa: CATSRPQGRQRNTGELFF; cdr3_nt: TGTGCCACCAGCAGACCCCAAGGGAGACAGAGGAACACCGGGGAGCTGTTTTTT
v_call: TRBV7-2; j_call: TRBJ2-1; clone_size: once; d_call: TRBD2; cdr3_aa: CASSMGLAGGGWSNEQFF; cdr3_nt: TGTGCCAGCAGCATGGGACTAGCGGGAGGGGGCTGGAGCAATGAGCAGTTCTTC
v_call: TRBV5-1; j_call: TRBJ2-5; clone_size: .; d_call: .; cdr3_aa: CASSLDVDQYF; cdr3_nt: TGCGCCAGCAGCTTGGACGTAGACCAGTACTTC
v_call: TRBV28; j_call: TRBJ2-7; clone_size: .; d_call: .; cdr3_aa: CASSVTDRVEQYF; cdr3_nt: TGTGCCAGCAGCGTGACAGACCGGGTCGAGCAGTACTTC
v_call: TRBV12-2; j_call: TRBJ2-7; clone_size: .; d_call: .; cdr3_aa: CASRDRGRDEQYF; cdr3_nt: TGTGCAAGTCGCGATCGGGGGAGGGACGAGCAGTACTTC
v_call: TRBV6-5; j_call: TRBJ1-4; clone_size: .; d_call: .; cdr3_aa: CASSYSGGNYEKLFF; cdr3_nt: TGTGCCAGCAGTTACTCCGGGGGCAACTATGAAAAACTGTTTTTT
v_call: TRBV25-1; j_call: TRBJ1-1; clone_size: .; d_call: TRBD1; cdr3_aa: CASSGLNRGNTEAFF; cdr3_nt: TGTGCCAGCAGTGGCCTCAACAGGGGTAACACTGAAGCTTTCTTT
v_call: TRBV19; j_call: TRBJ1-1; clone_size: .; d_call: .; cdr3_aa: CASSAGTEAFF; cdr3_nt: TGTGCCAGTAGCGCGGGAACTGAAGCTTTCTTT
v_call: TRBV2; j_call: TRBJ1-5; clone_size: few; d_call: .; cdr3_aa: CASRGHSNQPQHF; cdr3_nt: TGTGCCAGCAGGGGACATAGCAATCAGCCCCAGCATTTT